This T cell receptor beta chain was identified in a study of blood T cell repertoires in COVID-19. Turning to the study itself: Samples taken during acute and convalescent COVID-19 were collected in the United States, Italy and Spain. Sample material is recorded as cDNA or gDNA derived from T cells, B-cell-depleted T cells, or PBMCs.

It was during active infection that Seattle patients were enrolled and then longitudinally followed. Data came from immunoSEQ multiplex PCR; TCRdb stores just in-frame clones and leaves some out. The repertoire holds 300,000 to 350,000 clones, approximately 88% seen once, with roughly 9.9% in the top ten. Germline CDR1 and CDR2: ENHRY and SYGVKD. Trimming removed 3 bases at V and 6 bases at J, with 17 bases between. CDR3 length equals 15 residues. The specimen sequenced was peripheral blood. The V call is TRBV10-3, the J call TRBJ1-2; D perhaps matches TRBD1 (5 bases). The source is a man aged 30 to 39 with COVID-19, enrolled during active disease. CDR3 protein: CAISDRGREDNGYTF. In DNA form, the CDR3 reads TGTGCCATCAGTGACCGAGGCAGGGAGGATAATGGCTACACCTTC.